These T cell receptor beta chains were read from a single sample in a study of T cells in localized non-small cell lung cancer. Clones were read by immunoSEQ multiplex PCR, and TCRdb kept only the in-frame ones, dropping some. There are 70,000 to 90,000 clones in the sample; 70% to 90% occur only once, and roughly 9.8% lies in the top ten. Here the sequenced sample was peripheral blood, taken before any cancer treatment. Source of these receptors: a female donor aged 60 or older with stage I lung adenocarcinoma. Both conserved end residues are part of each CDR3. Fields, in order: D gene, V gene, clone size, J gene, CDR3 protein, CDR3 DNA. A D gene is named only where the DNA matches it firmly. The size field is filled for only some rows; it gives once, few, many or a size class.

-	TRBV10-3	-	TRBJ2-3	CAISESRKGTDTQYF	TGTGCCATCAGTGAGTCGAGGAAGGGAACAGATACGCAGTATTTT
TRBD1	TRBV19	-	TRBJ2-1	CASSIGRDRGHEQFF	TGTGCCAGTAGTATAGGGCGGGACAGGGGTCATGAGCAGTTCTTC
TRBD1	TRBV2	-	TRBJ2-7	CASSVRGLSEQYF	TGTGCCAGCAGTGTCAGGGGGCTTAGCGAGCAGTACTTC
TRBD1	TRBV19	-	TRBJ1-2	CASSIPGQGSYGYTF	TGTGCCAGTAGTATTCCAGGACAGGGCAGCTATGGCTACACCTTC
TRBD2	TRBV15	-	TRBJ2-1	CATRGTSEHNEQFF	TGTGCCACCAGAGGGACTAGCGAACACAATGAGCAGTTCTTC
TRBD1	TRBV13	-	TRBJ1-1	CASSLRRGRMSATEAFF	TGTGCCAGCAGCTTACGCAGGGGGAGAATGTCGGCCACTGAAGCTTTCTTT
-	TRBV27	-	TRBJ2-1	CASSSPEDEQFF	TGTGCCAGCAGTTCGCCGGAAGATGAGCAGTTCTTC
TRBD1	TRBV7-8	-	TRBJ2-7	CASSFTDRGSYEQYF	TGTGCCAGCAGCTTTACGGACAGGGGCTCCTACGAGCAGTACTTC
TRBD1	TRBV2	-	TRBJ2-5	CASSRTGAGQETQYF	TGTGCCAGCAGCCGTACAGGGGCGGGCCAAGAGACCCAGTACTTC
-	TRBV7-9	-	TRBJ1-2	CASSLAGPSGTYTF	TGTGCCAGCAGCTTAGCGGGACCCTCTGGGACCTACACCTTC
-	TRBV6-5	-	TRBJ1-4	CASRTVGEKLFF	TGTGCCAGCAGGACAGTAGGTGAAAAACTGTTTTTT
-	TRBV7-2	-	TRBJ2-7	CASSQGPRSYEQYF	TGTGCCAGCAGCCAGGGCCCCCGCTCCTACGAGCAGTACTTC
-	TRBV4-2	-	TRBJ2-5	CASSQQLGETQYF	TGTGCCAGCAGCCAACAACTAGGGGAGACCCAGTACTTC
-	TRBV4-3	-	TRBJ1-4	CASSRSGAGGDEKLFF	TGCGCCAGCAGCCGGTCTGGGGCGGGGGGAGACGAAAAACTGTTTTTT
TRBD1	TRBV11-3	few	TRBJ2-4	CASSSGGWTGEDKNIQYF	TGTGCCAGCAGCTCAGGCGGGTGGACAGGGGAGGACAAAAACATTCAGTACTTC
-	TRBV5-1	-	TRBJ1-2	CASSLSPQARVYGYTF	TGCGCCAGCAGCTTGTCACCGCAAGCCCGAGTCTATGGCTACACCTTC
TRBD1	TRBV7-9	-	TRBJ1-2	CASSSGGDYGYTF	TGTGCCAGCAGTTCAGGGGGCGACTATGGCTACACCTTC
-	TRBV11-2	-	TRBJ2-5	CASSQLGVRETQYF	TGTGCCAGCAGCCAGCTCGGGGTGCGGGAGACCCAGTACTTC
-	TRBV25-1	once	TRBJ2-7	CASTNVGEQYF	TGTGCCAGCACCAACGTAGGCGAGCAGTACTTC
-	TRBV2	-	TRBJ2-7	CASSQAGRVYEQYF	TGTGCCAGCAGTCAAGCGGGTAGGGTCTACGAGCAGTACTTC
-	TRBV7-3	-	TRBJ2-2	CASSPTGHTGELFF	TGTGCCAGCAGCCCGACCGGGCACACCGGGGAGCTGTTTTTT
TRBD1	TRBV4-3	-	TRBJ1-2	CASSQGTGVLLNYGYTF	TGCGCCAGCAGCCAAGGGACAGGGGTACTCCTTAACTATGGCTACACCTTC
-	TRBV7-9	-	TRBJ1-5	CASSLELTGGRSQPQHF	TGTGCCAGCAGCTTAGAACTCACTGGGGGGCGTTCTCAGCCCCAGCATTTT
TRBD2	TRBV2	-	TRBJ2-1	CASLFGGRGNEQFF	TGTGCCAGCCTCTTTGGGGGGAGGGGAAATGAGCAGTTCTTC
TRBD1	TRBV27	-	TRBJ1-2	CASSLRGGSSGTGSTNYGYTF	TGTGCCAGCAGTTTACGGGGGGGATCATCCGGGACAGGGAGTACTAACTATGGCTACACCTTC
-	TRBV6-5	-	TRBJ1-2	CASSYRTGNYGYTF	TGTGCCAGCAGTTACCGTACAGGGAACTATGGCTACACCTTC
-	TRBV25-1	-	TRBJ1-3	CASSYRNSGNTIYF	TGTGCCAGCAGTTACAGGAACTCTGGAAACACCATATATTTT
-	TRBV30	-	TRBJ1-1	CAWTTWGAEAFF	TGTGCCTGGACCACATGGGGGGCTGAAGCTTTCTTT
TRBD1	TRBV6-5	-	TRBJ1-6	CASTGTGKSPLHF	TGTGCCAGTACCGGGACAGGGAAATCACCCCTCCACTTT
-	TRBV4-2	-	TRBJ2-1	CASSQVGAAAGNSYNEQFF	TGTGCCAGCAGCCAAGTCGGGGCTGCGGCGGGAAACTCCTACAATGAGCAGTTCTTC
-	TRBV7-2	-	TRBJ2-7	CASSLVGSGGSYEQYF	TGTGCCAGCAGCTTAGTAGGGTCAGGGGGGTCCTACGAGCAGTACTTC
-	TRBV28	-	TRBJ2-7	CASSSPAPTRRLRSYEQYF	TGTGCCAGCAGTTCCCCCGCCCCAACGCGTAGGCTGCGCTCCTACGAGCAGTACTTC
-	TRBV6-1	-	TRBJ1-5	CASSEDPGNQPQHF	TGTGCCAGCAGTGAAGATCCGGGAAATCAGCCCCAGCATTTT
TRBD2	TRBV2	-	TRBJ2-3	CASRTPGLAHSSTDTQYF	TGTGCCAGCAGGACTCCGGGACTAGCGCACTCTAGCACAGATACGCAGTATTTT
TRBD1	TRBV7-2	-	TRBJ1-1	CASRSQGGHTEAFF	TGTGCCAGCAGATCCCAGGGGGGGCACACTGAAGCTTTCTTT
TRBD2	TRBV4-2	-	TRBJ2-3	CASSQAGSGGGNTDTQYF	TGTGCCAGCAGCCAAGCCGGGTCGGGCGGGGGGAACACAGATACGCAGTATTTT
TRBD1	TRBV7-2	-	TRBJ1-2	CASGLTGWSPYGYTF	TGTGCCAGCGGATTGACAGGGTGGAGTCCTTATGGCTACACCTTC